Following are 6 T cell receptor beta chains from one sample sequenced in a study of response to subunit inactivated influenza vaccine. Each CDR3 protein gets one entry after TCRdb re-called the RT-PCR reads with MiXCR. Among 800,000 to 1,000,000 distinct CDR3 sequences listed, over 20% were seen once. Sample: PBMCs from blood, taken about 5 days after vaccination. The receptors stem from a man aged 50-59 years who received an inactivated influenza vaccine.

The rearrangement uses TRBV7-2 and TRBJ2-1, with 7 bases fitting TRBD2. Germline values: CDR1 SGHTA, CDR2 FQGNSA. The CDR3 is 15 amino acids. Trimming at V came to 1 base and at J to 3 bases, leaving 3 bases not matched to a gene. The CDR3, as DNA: TGTGCCAGCAGCTTAGTACGGGGGGTCTACAATGAGCAGTTCTTC. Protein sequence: CASSLVRGVYNEQFF.

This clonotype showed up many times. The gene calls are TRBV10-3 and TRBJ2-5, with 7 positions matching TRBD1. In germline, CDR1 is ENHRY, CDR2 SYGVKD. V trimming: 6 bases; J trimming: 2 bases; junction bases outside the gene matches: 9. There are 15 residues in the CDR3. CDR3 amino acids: CAISLGQTTQETQYF. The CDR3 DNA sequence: TGTGCCATCAGCCTGGGACAGACTACTCAAGAGACCCAGTACTTC.

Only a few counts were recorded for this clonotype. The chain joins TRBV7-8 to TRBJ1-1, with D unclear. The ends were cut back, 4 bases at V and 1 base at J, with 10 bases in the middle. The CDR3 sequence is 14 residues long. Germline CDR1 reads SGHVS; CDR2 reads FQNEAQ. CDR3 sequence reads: CASSSRDPNTEAFF. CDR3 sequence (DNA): TGTGCCAGCAGCTCAAGAGACCCGAACACTGAAGCTTTCTTT.

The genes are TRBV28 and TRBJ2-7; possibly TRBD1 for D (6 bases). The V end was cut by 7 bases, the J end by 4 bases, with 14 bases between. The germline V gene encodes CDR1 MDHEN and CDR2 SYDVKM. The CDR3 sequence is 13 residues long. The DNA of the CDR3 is TGTGCCAGCACCACAAATCAGGGGTACGAGCAGTACTTC. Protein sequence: CASTTNQGYEQYF.

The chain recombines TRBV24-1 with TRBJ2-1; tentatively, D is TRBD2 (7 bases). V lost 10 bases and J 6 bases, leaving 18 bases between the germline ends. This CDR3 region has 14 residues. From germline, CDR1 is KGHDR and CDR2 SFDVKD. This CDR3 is CATGGLQGGNEQFF. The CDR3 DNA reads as TGTGCCACGGGGGGGCTCCAAGGTGGCAATGAGCAGTTCTTC.

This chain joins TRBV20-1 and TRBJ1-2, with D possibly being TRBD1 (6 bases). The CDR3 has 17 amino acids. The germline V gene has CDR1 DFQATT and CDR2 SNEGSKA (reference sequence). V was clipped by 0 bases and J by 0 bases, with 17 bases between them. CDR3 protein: CSARDAPAGGPNYGYTF. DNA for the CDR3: TGCAGTGCTAGAGATGCGCCGGCGGGGGGGCCTAACTATGGCTACACCTTC.